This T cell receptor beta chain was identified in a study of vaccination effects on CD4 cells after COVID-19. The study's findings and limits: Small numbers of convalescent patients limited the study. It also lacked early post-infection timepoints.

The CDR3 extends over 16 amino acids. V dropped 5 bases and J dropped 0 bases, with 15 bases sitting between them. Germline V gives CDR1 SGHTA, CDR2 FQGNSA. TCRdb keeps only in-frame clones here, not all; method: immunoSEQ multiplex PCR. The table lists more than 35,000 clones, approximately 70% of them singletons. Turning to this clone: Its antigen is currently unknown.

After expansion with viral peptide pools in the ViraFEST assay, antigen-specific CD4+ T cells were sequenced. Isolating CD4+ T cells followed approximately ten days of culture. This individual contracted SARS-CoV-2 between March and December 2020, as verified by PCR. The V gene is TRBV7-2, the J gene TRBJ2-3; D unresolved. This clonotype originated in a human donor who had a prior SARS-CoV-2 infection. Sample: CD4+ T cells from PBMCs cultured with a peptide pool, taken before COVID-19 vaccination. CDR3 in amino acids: CASSPSGTSSTDTQYF. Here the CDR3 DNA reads TGTGCCAGCAGCCCCTCTGGTACCTCTAGCACAGATACGCAGTATTTT.